Sequencing of this T cell receptor (beta chain) was carried out in a study of cytomegalovirus exposure and HLA in healthy donors. The protocol was immunoSEQ multiplex PCR, while the TCRdb copy is restricted to in-frame clones and leaves out a portion. The table records 300,000 to 350,000 clones, roughly 90% of them present only once. This CDR3 region has 19 residues. CDR1 SGHAT and CDR2 FQNNGV come from the germline V gene. Trimming removed 2 bases from V and 6 bases from J; junction bases left unmatched: 12. The V and J genes are TRBV11-2 and TRBJ2-3, with 15 bases matching TRBD2. The TCR sequence derives from a man aged 30 to 39 in good health and CMV-seronegative. Material for sequencing was PBMCs. The CDR3 bases are TGTGCCAGCAGCTTACTCCTCGGACTAGCGGGGGGGCCTAGGGATACGCAGTATTTT. Protein product: CASSLLLGLAGGPRDTQYF.